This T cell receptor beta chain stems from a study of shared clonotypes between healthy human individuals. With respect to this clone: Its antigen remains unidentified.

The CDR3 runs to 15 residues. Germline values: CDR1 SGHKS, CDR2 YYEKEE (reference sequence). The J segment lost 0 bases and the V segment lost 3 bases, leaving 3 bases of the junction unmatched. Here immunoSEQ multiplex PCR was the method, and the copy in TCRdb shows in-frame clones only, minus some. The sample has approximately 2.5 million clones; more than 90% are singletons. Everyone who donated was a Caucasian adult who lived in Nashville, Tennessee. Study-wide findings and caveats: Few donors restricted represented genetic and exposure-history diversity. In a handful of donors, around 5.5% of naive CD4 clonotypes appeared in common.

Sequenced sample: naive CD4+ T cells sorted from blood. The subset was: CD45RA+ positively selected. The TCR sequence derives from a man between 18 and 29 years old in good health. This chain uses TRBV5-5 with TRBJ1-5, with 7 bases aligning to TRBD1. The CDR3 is CASSWGQYSNQPQHF. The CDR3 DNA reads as TGTGCCAGCAGCTGGGGACAGTATAGCAATCAGCCCCAGCATTTT.